This TCR beta chain is from a study of CXCR3-negative and CXCR3-positive naive CD8 T cells. The wider study: Collectively, the libraries yielded 130 million or so TRB reads in total, at about 1.5 +/- 0.3 million per library.

By phenotype, naive CD8+ T cells were CD45RO-CCR7+CD27+CD95-. The CDR3 covers 14 residues. Germline CDR1 and CDR2: SGHTA and FQGTGA. A note on this clonotype: The antigen is undetermined.

The TRB libraries of cDNA were built by UMI-labeled 5' RACE. TCRdb re-called the 5' RACE reads; one entry per CDR3 protein, DNA not given. This table holds approximately 24,000 distinct CDR3 sequences. Study observations and caveats: More hydrophobic TRB CDR3s occurred in CXCR3-positive than in CXCR3-negative naive cells. Partially decreased CXCR3 expression was recorded after cryopreservation, and fresh PBMCs were used in most assays.

The chain joins TRBV7-3 to TRBJ2-7. Sequencing was done on a sample of naive CXCR3- CD8+ T cells from blood. Stated subset: CD45RO-CCR7+CD27+CD95- naive CD8+ T cells lacking CXCR3 (TNR3-). The origin of this receptor is a human donor in good health. Some clones in this sample may be carry-over from other donors' samples. The CDR3 sequence is CASSPLSGPYEQYF.